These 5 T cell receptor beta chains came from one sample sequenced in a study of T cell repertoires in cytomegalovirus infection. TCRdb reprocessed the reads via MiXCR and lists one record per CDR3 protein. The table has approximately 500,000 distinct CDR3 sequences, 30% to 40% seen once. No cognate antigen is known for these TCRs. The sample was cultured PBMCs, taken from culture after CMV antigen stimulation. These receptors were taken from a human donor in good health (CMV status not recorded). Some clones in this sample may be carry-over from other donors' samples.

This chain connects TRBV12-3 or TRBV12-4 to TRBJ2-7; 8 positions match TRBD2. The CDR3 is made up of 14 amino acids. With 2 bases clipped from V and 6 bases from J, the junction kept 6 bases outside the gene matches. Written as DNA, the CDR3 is TGTGCCAGCAGTTTAACGGGACTAGGGGGCGAGCAGTACGTC. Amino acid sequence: CASSLTGLGGEQYV.

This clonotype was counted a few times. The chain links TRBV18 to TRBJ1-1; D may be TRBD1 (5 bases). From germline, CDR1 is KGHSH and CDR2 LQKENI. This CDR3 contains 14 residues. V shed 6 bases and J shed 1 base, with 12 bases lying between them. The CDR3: CASSISRENTEAFF. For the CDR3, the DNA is TGTGCCAGCTCTATCAGCAGGGAGAACACTGAAGCTTTCTTT.

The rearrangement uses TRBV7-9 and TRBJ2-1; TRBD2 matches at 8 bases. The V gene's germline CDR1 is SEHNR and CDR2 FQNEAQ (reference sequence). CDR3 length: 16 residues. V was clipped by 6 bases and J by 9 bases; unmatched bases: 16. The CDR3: CASSLTREALGIEQFF. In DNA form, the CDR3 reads TGTGCCAGCAGTCTGACGCGGGAGGCCCTTGGGATTGAGCAGTTCTTC. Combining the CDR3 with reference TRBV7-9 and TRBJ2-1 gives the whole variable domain DTGVSQNPRHKITKRGQNVTFRCDPISEHNRLYWYRQTLGQGPEFLTYFQNEAQLEKSRLLSDRFSAERPKGSFSTLEIQRTEQGDSAMYLCASSLTREALGIEQFFGPGTRLTVL.

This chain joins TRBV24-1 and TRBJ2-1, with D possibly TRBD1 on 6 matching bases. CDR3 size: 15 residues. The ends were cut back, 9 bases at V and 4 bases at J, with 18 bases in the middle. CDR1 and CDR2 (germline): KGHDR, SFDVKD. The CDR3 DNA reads TGTGCCACCGCGTCCCCCAGGGGCTTTTACAATGAGCAGTTCTTC. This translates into CATASPRGFYNEQFF.

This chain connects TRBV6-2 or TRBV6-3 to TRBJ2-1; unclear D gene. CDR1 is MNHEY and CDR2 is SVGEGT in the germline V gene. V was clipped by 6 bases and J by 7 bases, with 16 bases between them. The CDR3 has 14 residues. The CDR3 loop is CASSSTLLGNEQFF. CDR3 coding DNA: TGTGCCAGCAGCTCCACGCTCCTGGGGAATGAGCAGTTCTTC.